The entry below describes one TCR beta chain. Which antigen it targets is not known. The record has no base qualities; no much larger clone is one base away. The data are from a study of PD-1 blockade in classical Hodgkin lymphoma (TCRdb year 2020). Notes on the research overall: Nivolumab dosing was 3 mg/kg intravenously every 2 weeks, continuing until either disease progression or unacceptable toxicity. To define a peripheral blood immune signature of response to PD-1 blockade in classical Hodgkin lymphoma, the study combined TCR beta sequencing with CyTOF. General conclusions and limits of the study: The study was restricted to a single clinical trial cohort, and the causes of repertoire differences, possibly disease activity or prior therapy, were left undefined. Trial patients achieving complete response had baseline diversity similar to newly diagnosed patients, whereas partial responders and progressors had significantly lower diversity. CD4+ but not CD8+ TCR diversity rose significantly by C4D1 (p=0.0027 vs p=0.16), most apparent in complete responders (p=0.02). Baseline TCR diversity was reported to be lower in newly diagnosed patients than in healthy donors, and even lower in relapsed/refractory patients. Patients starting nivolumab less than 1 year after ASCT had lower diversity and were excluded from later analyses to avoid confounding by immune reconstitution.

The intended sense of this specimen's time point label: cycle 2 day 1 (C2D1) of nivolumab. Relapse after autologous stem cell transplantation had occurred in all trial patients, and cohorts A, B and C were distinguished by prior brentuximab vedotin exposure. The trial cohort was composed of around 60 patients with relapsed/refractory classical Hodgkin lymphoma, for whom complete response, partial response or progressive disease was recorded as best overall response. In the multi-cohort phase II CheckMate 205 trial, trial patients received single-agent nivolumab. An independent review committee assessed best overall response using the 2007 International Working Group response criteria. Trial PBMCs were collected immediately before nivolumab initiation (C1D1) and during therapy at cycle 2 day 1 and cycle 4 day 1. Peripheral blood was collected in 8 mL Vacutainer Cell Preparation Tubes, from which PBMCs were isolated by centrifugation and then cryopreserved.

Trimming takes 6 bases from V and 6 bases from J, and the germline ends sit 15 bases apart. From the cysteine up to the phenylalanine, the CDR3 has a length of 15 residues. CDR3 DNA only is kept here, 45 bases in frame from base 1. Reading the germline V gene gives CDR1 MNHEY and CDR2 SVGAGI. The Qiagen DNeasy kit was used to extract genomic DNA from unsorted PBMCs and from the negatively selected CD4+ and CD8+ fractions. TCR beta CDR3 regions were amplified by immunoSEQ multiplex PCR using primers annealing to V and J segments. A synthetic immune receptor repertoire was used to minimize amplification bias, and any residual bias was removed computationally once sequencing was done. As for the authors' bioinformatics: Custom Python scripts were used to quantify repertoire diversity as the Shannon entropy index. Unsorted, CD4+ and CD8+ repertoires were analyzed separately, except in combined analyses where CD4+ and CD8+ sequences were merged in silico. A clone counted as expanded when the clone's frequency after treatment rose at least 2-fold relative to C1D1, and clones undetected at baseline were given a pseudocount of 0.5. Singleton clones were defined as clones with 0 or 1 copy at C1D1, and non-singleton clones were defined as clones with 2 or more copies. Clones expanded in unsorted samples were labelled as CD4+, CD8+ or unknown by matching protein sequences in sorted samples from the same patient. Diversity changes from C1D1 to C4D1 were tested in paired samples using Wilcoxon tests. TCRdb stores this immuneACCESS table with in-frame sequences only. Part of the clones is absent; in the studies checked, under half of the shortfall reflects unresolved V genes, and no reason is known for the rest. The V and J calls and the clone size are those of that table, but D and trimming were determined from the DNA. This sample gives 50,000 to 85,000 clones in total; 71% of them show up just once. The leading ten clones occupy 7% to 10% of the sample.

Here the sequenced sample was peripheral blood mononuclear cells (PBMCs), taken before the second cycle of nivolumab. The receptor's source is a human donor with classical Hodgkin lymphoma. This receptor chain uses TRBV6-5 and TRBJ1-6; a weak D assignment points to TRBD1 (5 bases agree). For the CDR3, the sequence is CASSQGVTSNSPLHF. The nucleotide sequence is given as TGTGCCAGCAGCCAGGGAGTGACGTCTAATTCACCCCTCCACTTT.